This T cell receptor beta chain was recovered during a study of technical replicates of blood from a few donors. Clones were read by immunoSEQ multiplex PCR, and TCRdb kept only the in-frame ones, dropping some. The sample shows roughly 60,000 clones, approximately 86% of them seen only once. The CDR3 is 13 residues long. V lost 6 bases to trimming and J lost 4 bases; unmatched junction nucleotides: 2. Germline CDR1 is ENHRY and CDR2 is SYGVKD. Sequenced: PBMCs. The chain joins TRBV10-3 to TRBJ1-5; 8 bases match TRBD1. This clonotype was sampled from a human donor in good health. Some clones in this sample may be carry-over from other donors' samples. The CDR3 loop reads CAIRDRVNQPQHF. The CDR3 DNA is TGTGCCATCAGGGACAGGGTAAATCAGCCCCAGCATTTT.